This section outlines one T cell receptor beta chain sequence together with its context. The CDR3 sequence is 15 residues long. V was pared by 2 bases and J by 0 bases, with 8 bases between. Germline assignment: CDR1 MNHEY and CDR2 SMNVEV (reference sequence). The sample originates from a study of T cell changes during pregnancy in multiple sclerosis. Produced via immunoSEQ multiplex PCR; TCRdb's table is partial and in-frame only. Altogether tens of thousands of clones are present, about 89% being singletons, with the ten largest covering under 9%. This sequence was found in a female donor with multiple sclerosis, enrolled in a pregnancy study. Sequencing used CD8+ T cells from peripheral blood mononuclear cells, obtained in the first trimester of pregnancy. The chain recombines TRBV27 with TRBJ2-1, with D perhaps TRBD2 (5 bases). CDR3 loop: CASSLEGFSYNEQFF. CDR3 coding DNA: TGTGCCAGCAGTTTAGAGGGTTTCTCCTACAATGAGCAGTTCTTC.